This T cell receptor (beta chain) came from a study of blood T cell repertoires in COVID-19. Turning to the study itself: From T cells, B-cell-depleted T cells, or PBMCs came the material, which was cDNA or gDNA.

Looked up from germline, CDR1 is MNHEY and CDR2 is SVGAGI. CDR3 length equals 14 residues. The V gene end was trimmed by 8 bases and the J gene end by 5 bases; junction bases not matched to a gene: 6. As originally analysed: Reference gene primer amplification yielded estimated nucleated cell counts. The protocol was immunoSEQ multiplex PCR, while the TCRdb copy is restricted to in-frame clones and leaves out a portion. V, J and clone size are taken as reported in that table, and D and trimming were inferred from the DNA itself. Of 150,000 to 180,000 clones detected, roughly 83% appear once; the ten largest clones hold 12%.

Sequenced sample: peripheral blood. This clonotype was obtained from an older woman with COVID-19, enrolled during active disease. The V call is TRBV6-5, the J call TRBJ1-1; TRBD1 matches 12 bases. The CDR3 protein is CASRRDRGRTEAFF. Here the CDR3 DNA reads TGTGCCAGCCGACGGGACAGGGGGCGGACTGAAGCTTTCTTT.